Following are 11 T cell receptor beta chains from one sample sequenced in a study of technical replicates of blood from a few donors. The protocol was immunoSEQ multiplex PCR, while the TCRdb copy is restricted to in-frame clones and leaves out a portion. The sample contains around 80,000 clones, around 91% of which appear only once. Specimen: T cells isolated from PBMCs. The receptors originated from a human donor in good health.

CDR3 DNA sequence: TGTGCCAGCTCACCAGGATTCGGGGCAACTAATGAAAAACTGTTTTTT. This sequence encodes CASSPGFGATNEKLFF. This chain links TRBV18 with TRBJ1-4; D unclear. V was shortened by 2 bases and J by 0 bases, with 10 bases between the two germline ends. The CDR3 runs 16 residues. Looked up from germline, CDR1 is KGHSH and CDR2 is LQKENI.

The rearrangement uses TRBV28 and TRBJ2-7; 9 positions agree with TRBD1. The CDR3 length is 16 residues. The V gene's germline CDR1 is MDHEN and CDR2 SYDVKM. The V gene end was trimmed by 6 bases and the J gene end by 6 bases; junction bases not matched to a gene: 15. The CDR3 protein is CASSDMGQGIVREQYF. CDR3 nucleotides: TGTGCCAGCAGCGATATGGGACAGGGAATAGTTCGCGAGCAGTACTTC.

The chain is built from TRBV25-1 and TRBJ2-2, with TRBD1 identical over 12 bases. The junction had 6 bases not matched to a gene; V was cut back by 4 bases and J by 9 bases. This CDR3 has 15 residues. CDR1 and CDR2 from the germline V gene are MGHDK and SYGVNS. The CDR3 coding sequence is TGTGCCAGCAGTGCTGGGACAGGGGGCTTCCGGGAGCTGTTTTTT. It yields the protein CASSAGTGGFRELFF.

The V gene is TRBV29-1, the J gene TRBJ2-7; no firm D call. Germline V gives CDR1 SQVTM, CDR2 ANQGSEA. Deletions cut 0 bases from V and 4 bases from J, with 7 bases between. This CDR3 is built from 12 residues. The CDR3 reads CSVEDSYYEQYF. CDR3 DNA: TGCAGCGTTGAAGACTCCTATTACGAGCAGTACTTC.

This chain connects TRBV9 to TRBJ2-1; TRBD2 agrees at 14 bases. Per germline, CDR1 SGDLS and CDR2 YYNGEE. Trimming at V came to 3 bases and at J to 0 bases, leaving 5 bases not matched to a gene. This CDR3 region has 18 residues. The CDR3 loop reads CASSETSGRVSSYNEQFF. The CDR3 DNA sequence: TGTGCCAGCAGCGAGACTAGCGGGAGGGTCAGCTCCTACAATGAGCAGTTCTTC. Supplemented by reference TRBV9 and TRBJ2-1, the full variable domain reads DSGVTQTPKHLITATGQRVTLRCSPRSGDLSVYWYQQSLDQGLQFLIQYYNGEERAKGNILERFSAQQFPDLHSELNLSSLELGDSALYFCASSETSGRVSSYNEQFFGPGTRLTVL.

The J gene is TRBJ2-7, the V gene TRBV9; D possibly corresponds to TRBD1 (7 bases). V was cut by 0 bases and J by 0 bases, with 13 bases left in between. The germline gives CDR1 SGDLS, CDR2 YYNGEE. The CDR3 is 16 residues long. The CDR3 DNA is TGTGCCAGCAGCGTAGGCGGGACAGACGTCTCCTACGAGCAGTACTTC. Its protein product is CASSVGGTDVSYEQYF.

The chain uses TRBV6-1 and TRBJ2-3; tentative D call: TRBD2 (6 bases). The V gene lost 1 base and the J gene lost 4 bases, with 9 bases spanning the gap. Germline CDR1 MNHNS, CDR2 SASEGT. The CDR3 runs 14 residues. The CDR3 sequence: CASSEGLVPDTQYF. CDR3 bases: TGTGCCAGCAGTGAAGGACTAGTCCCAGATACGCAGTATTTT.

The genes are TRBV7-9 and TRBJ1-1; D is uncertain. The CDR3 covers 14 residues. In germline, CDR1 is SEHNR, CDR2 FQNEAQ (reference sequence). The V end was cut by 5 bases, the J end by 1 base, with 11 bases between. CDR3 in amino acids: CASSPRGGNTEAFF. CDR3 sequence (DNA): TGTGCCAGCAGCCCACGGGGAGGGAACACTGAAGCTTTCTTT. The whole variable domain, filled in from reference TRBV7-9 and TRBJ1-1, reads DTGVSQNPRHKITKRGQNVTFRCDPISEHNRLYWYRQTLGQGPEFLTYFQNEAQLEKSRLLSDRFSAERPKGSFSTLEIQRTEQGDSAMYLCASSPRGGNTEAFFGQGTRLTVV.

This sequence joins TRBV5-5 and TRBJ2-1; no firm D call. V was shortened by 1 base and J by 9 bases, with 8 bases between the two germline ends. The CDR3 is 12 amino acids. Per germline, CDR1 SGHKS and CDR2 YYEKEE (reference sequence). The CDR3 bases are TGTGCCAGCAGCTTGTCGGAGATTGAGCAGTTCTTC. Residues: CASSLSEIEQFF.

The chain links TRBV9 to TRBJ2-5; tentatively, D is TRBD2 (7 bases). From germline, CDR1 is SGDLS and CDR2 YYNGEE. CDR3 size: 14 residues. Trimming took off 4 bases at V and 5 bases at J, with 15 bases between the two ends. The CDR3 loop reads CASSPTGGRETQYF. CDR3 in DNA: TGTGCCAGCAGCCCCACGGGGGGCAGGGAGACCCAGTACTTC.

The chain joins TRBV28 to TRBJ2-3; 9 positions agree with TRBD2. Per the germline V gene, CDR1 is MDHEN and CDR2 is SYDVKM. The junction had 5 bases not matched to a gene; V was cut back by 1 base and J by 3 bases. The CDR3 length is 16 residues. The CDR3 bases are TGTGCCAGCAGTTTATTAGCGGGAGAAGGGACAGATACGCAGTATTTT. Translated: CASSLLAGEGTDTQYF.